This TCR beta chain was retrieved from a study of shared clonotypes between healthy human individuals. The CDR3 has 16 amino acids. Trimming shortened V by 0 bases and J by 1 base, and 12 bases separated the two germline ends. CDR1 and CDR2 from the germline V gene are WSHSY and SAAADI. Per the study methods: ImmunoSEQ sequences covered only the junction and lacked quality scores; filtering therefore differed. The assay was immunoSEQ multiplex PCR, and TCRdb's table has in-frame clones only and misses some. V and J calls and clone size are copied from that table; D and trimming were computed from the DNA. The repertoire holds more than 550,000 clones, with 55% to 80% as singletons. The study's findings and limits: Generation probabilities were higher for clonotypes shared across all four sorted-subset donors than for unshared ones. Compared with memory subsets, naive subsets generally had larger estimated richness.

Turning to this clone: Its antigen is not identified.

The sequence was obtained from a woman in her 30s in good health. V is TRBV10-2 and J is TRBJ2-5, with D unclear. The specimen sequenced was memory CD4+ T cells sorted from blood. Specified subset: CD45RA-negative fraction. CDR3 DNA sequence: TGCGCCAGCAGTGAGTCCAGTTACGCCGGCCAAGAGACCCAGTACTTC. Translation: CASSESSYAGQETQYF.